This TCR beta chain was found in a study of neurological immune-mediated disorders. This clonotype was observed at least ten times. TCRdb reprocessed the 5' RACE reads with MiXCR, giving one entry per CDR3 protein. The sample lists tens of thousands of distinct CDR3 sequences; roughly 4.5% were seen once. Time point reported: longitudinal time-point 3. Unsorted libraries were derived from 2 million PBMCs stored at -80 C. V was cut by 1 base and J by 4 bases, with 11 bases left in between. Per germline, CDR1 DFQATT and CDR2 SNEGSKA (reference sequence). The CDR3 consists of 14 residues. Specimen: PBMCs. The source is a woman aged 55 to 70 with multiple sclerosis. The chain recombines TRBV20-1 with TRBJ1-3; D may be TRBD1 (6 bases). Here the CDR3 DNA reads TGCAGTGCTAGAGGGGACATGGAGGGAAACACCATATATTTT. It codes for CSARGDMEGNTIYF.